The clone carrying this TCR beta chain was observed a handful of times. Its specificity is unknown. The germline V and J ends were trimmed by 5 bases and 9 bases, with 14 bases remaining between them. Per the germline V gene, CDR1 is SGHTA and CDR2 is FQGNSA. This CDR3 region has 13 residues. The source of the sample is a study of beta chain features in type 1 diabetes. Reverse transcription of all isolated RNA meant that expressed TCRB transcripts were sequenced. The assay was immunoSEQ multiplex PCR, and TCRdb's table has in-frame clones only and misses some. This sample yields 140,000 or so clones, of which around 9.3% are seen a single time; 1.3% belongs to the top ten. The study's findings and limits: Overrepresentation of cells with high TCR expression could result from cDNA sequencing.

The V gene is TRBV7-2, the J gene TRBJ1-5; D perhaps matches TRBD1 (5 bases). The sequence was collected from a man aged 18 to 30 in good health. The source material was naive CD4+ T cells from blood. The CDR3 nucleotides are TGTGCCAGCAGCGCGGAACAGGTTTTGCCCCAGCATTTT. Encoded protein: CASSAEQVLPQHF.